This TCR beta chain comes out of a study of vaccination and CD4 T cells after COVID-19. The treatment denotes: approximately nine-day PBMC culture with coronavirus spike peptide pools or control peptides (ViraFEST assay). The positive PCR dates, which preceded the US Alpha, Beta and Delta variants, fell between March and December 2020. Per well, around 2 million PBMCs were cultured in the presence of approximately 10 IU/ml IL-2 and around 9.5 ug/ml peptide pools. Isolation of CD4+ T cells by negative selection took place after roughly ten days of culture. Notes on this clonotype: What it recognizes is unknown.

An Oncomine TCR Beta short-read assay was used to sequence the DNA from cultured CD4+ T cells. From cultured CD4+ T cells, genomic DNA was extracted. TCRdb used MiXCR to reprocess the PCR reads, holding one entry per CDR3 protein. The sample includes about 21,000 distinct CDR3 sequences, around half seen only once; the top ten take 6% to 7.5%. CDR3 length equals 13 residues. Trimming at V came to 5 bases and at J to 6 bases, leaving 4 bases not matched to a gene. Looked up from germline, CDR1 is SGHTA and CDR2 is FQGNSA. The sample consisted of CD4+ T cells from blood, cultured in vitro. The receptor was isolated from a human donor who had recovered from COVID-19. V gene TRBV7-2 combines with J gene TRBJ1-5, with 7 bases aligning to TRBD1. The CDR3 DNA follows: TGTGCCAGCAGCAGCAGGGGGGGTCAGCCCCAGCATTTT. It is translated as CASSSRGGQPQHF.